The present T cell receptor (beta chain) was sequenced within a study of cytomegalovirus exposure and HLA in healthy donors (dated by TCRdb to 2017 to 2019). About the investigation overall: An earlier analysis of several hundred of the donors reported 276 Gb of sequence data and around 100 million unique TCR beta sequences obtained from approximately 180 million T cells. About 310 gigabases of sequencing data and 70 million to 100 million unique TCR sequences were included in an early release covering roughly 700 HLA-typed donors. Among the approximately 420 genotyped donors, 81% belonged to the genetic ancestry cluster associated with self-reported Caucasian donors. The study aimed to test whether cataloging public T cell receptors could reveal signatures of past pathogen exposure. Using immunosequencing, the study profiled T cell repertoires from 500 to 800 subjects and related those repertoires to cytomegalovirus serostatus. Along with the approximately 700-subject first cohort, a separate validation cohort of over 90 different subjects was used. High-throughput TCR immunosequencing, statistical association of individual TCRs with disease status, and machine learning were combined to predict cytomegalovirus infection status. To study patterns of TCR occurrence, a later analysis re-analyzed previously published TCR beta repertoires from 500 to 850 donors and added high-resolution HLA genotyping. The later analysis used no new phenotypic data to find candidate immune exposures, relying instead on TCR beta sequences and their occurrence across donors. In an earlier analysis of several hundred of the donors, high-throughput TCR beta sequencing was used to judge whether each TCR beta V gene segment behaved as functional or pseudogenic. Donor age, sex, ethnicity and CMV serostatus were compiled alongside the repertoire data. In a later genetic analysis, genome-wide SNP genotypes for about three fifths of the roughly 670 donors were used, and that subset was treated as a discovery cohort. All discovery cohort repertoires had been generated using a single sequencing platform. Both class I and class II loci were covered by HLA typing, at four-digit resolution. The number of typed donors differed by locus: roughly 620-630 for A, B, C, DRB1 and DQB1; 522 for DQA1; over 600 for DPA1; and roughly 490 for DPB1. Four to six DR-DQ haplotypes were handled as single units for association and clustering, since linkage in the cohort was strong. Among around 400 genotyped donors of the cohort, an average of around 240,000 unique TCR beta nucleotide sequences were sequenced per donor, roughly 20% of them non-productive. The paper as a whole reports these results and caveats: When HLA alleles, especially DR and DQ, strongly co-occurred, TCR associations were difficult to assign to individual alleles. An association between a missense DCLRE1C variant and V-gene and J-gene trimming of TCR beta chains was found in a later genetic analysis and replicated in an independent cohort. The cohort was sequenced for TCR beta chains only, and without alpha or paired-chain data the features that could be detected were limited. It was suggested by the authors that the approach could potentially be generalized to other disease states and immunological phenotypes. A group of highly shared sequence variants was considered likely to be a technical artifact of the sequencing pipeline. The study gave a list of about 170 TCR beta chains associated with cytomegalovirus. In a later analysis, most CMV-associated TCR beta chains were found to appear HLA-restricted, with HLA associations seemingly driven largely by CMV exposure. In an earlier analysis of some 500 of the donors, most TCR beta V segments were observed in productive rearrangements about 90% or about 30% of the time, broadly matching IMGT annotations. According to a later analysis, parvovirus B19, influenza, CMV and Epstein-Barr virus appeared linked to several top co-occurrence clusters. A few of the identified cytomegalovirus-associated TCR beta chains were confirmed in vitro to be specific for cytomegalovirus antigens. In a later analysis, the rate of TCR association differed among HLA loci, with DRB1 alleles having the most associated TCRs and HLA-C alleles having the fewest. The classifier was reported to diagnose cytomegalovirus status with high specificity and sensitivity in both the original cohort and the validation cohort. Across donors, most TCR sequences were observed very rarely, whereas some public TCRs were present in many individuals. Linkage disequilibrium might explain the correlated functional status among segregating V segments, but an unknown experimental factor could not be ruled out. Sequencing depth was assumed to be roughly uniform across donors in the presence/absence analyses, though that assumption may not hold. Because the 87-base-pair reads could not distinguish some IMGT-functional V segments, including TRBV6-2 and TRBV6-3, those segments were excluded. In a later analysis, HLA-associated TCR beta chains showed more clonal expansion and lower generation probabilities than non-associated chains that were equally common. Compared with the approximately 670-donor mean, donors in an Asian-associated ancestry cluster had fewer N-insertions in productive TCRs, according to a later genetic analysis. At a false discovery rate of 0.05, a later analysis linked fewer than 20,000 TCR beta sequences to specific HLA alleles. Because HLA typing was unavailable for some donors at each locus, only the typed subset was used in association tests. A further reported finding was that TCR beta sequences accurately predicted the HLA-A and HLA-B alleles for most subjects in the first cohort. Around 16 rarely observed V segments, including chromosome 9 orphons, were excluded from the earlier analysis of about 600 of the donors because counts were too low. For the cohort, immune exposure information was limited to CMV serostatus.

Remarks on this clone: The antigen it recognizes is unknown. No clone much larger than this one lies a single base away; base qualities are absent.

Library generation was performed with the immunoSEQ multiplex PCR assay. A mixture of 60 forward primers for TCR Vbeta segments and 13 reverse primers for TCR Jbeta segments was used in the multiplex PCR. The CDR3 region of rearranged TCR beta genes was amplified from genomic DNA by a multiplex PCR assay. The amplified TCR beta libraries were sequenced on the Illumina HiSeq System as 87-base-pair reads. As for the original processing: A later analysis tallied 75 million to 95 million unique TCR beta chains across the 666 repertoires, and approximately 12 million of those chains were shared by two or more donors. Raw reads were error-corrected and collapsed into unique sequences by a nearest-neighbor algorithm in which closely related sequences were merged to remove PCR and sequencing errors. CDR3 sequences were aligned to IMGT reference sequences to assign V, D and J gene segments. For a sequence to be retained, a match of at least six nucleotides was required to both a V gene segment and a J gene segment. A rearrangement was called productive if the CDR3 had no stop codons and remained in frame with V and J, and every other rearrangement was called non-productive. CDR3 was defined according to IMGT convention as the region running from the second conserved V-encoded cysteine to the conserved J-encoded phenylalanine. The earlier analysis of 587 of the donors excluded sequences that lacked an unambiguous match to a single V gene segment. An earlier analysis of some 500 of the donors classified V segments as functional when productive rearrangements were above 56.7% and as segregating when the standard deviation between donors was above 5%. A statistical classification framework was built to diagnose cytomegalovirus status from the catalog of TCR beta chain sequences. A later analysis assigned V and J genes by comparing TCR nucleotide sequences with IMGT/GENE-DB human TR gene sequences. A later analysis assigned CDR3 sequences and most-parsimonious VDJ recombination scenarios with the TCRdist pipeline. A later analysis defined each TCR beta chain by its CDR3 amino acid sequence plus V-gene family, and excluded reads lacking a unique V-gene family. In a later analysis, 500 to 650 highly shared, low-generation-probability nucleotide sequences were removed to address suspected cross-contamination and a sequencing artifact. In a later analysis, a clonal expansion index was calculated for each public chain from normalized within-repertoire ranks of inferred template counts. A later analysis computed generation probabilities with a VDJ recombination model fitted to out-of-frame rearrangements, and checked the results against IGoR. In a later analysis, hypergeometric tests were used to score TCR-TCR, TCR-HLA and TCR-CMV co-occurrence, with a repertoire-size bias correction applied to TCR pairs. To estimate false discovery rates, a later analysis permuted the HLA or CMV assignments 20 times. A later analysis grouped co-occurring TCRs with DBSCAN, adding TCRdist sequence similarity when clustering within HLA-allele-positive subsets. For co-occurrence clustering, repertoires with fewer than 30,000 or more than 120,000 public chains were excluded, along with roughly 5 repertoires with anomalous nucleotide sharing. The table comes from immuneACCESS by way of TCRdb, which keeps in-frame sequences with V and J called. Part of the clones is missing from these tables; in studies checked, under half for an unresolved V gene and the rest for unknown reasons. From that table come the V and J calls and clone size; the DNA was used to work out D and trimming. This sample comprises roughly 97,000 clones, approximately 78% of them detected only once. Of the sample, approximately 1.7% is held by the ten largest clones.

The cohort was made up of roughly 670 healthy bone marrow donors. Cohort members were all nominally healthy when sampled, although unrecorded immune exposures were likely present. The donor was CMV seronegative and belonged to the group of more than 300 seronegative cohort members. Every donor gave a peripheral blood sample, and the peripheral blood mononuclear cells from that sample were used for TCR beta sequencing. The Qiagen DNeasy Blood Extraction Kit was used to extract genomic DNA from the blood cell samples. Trimming at the junction amounts to 2 bases on V and 0 bases on J, and the germline ends lie 11 bases apart. CDR1 and CDR2, per the germline V gene, are MDHEN and SYDVKM. The CDR3 runs 15 residues from the cysteine to the phenylalanine. The only DNA kept is the CDR3, 45 bases in frame from the first base.

The V and J segments used are TRBV28 and TRBJ2-7; perhaps TRBD1 is the D gene, with 7 bases matching. The TCR originated in a woman aged 40 to 50 in good health and CMV-seronegative. Sequenced: PBMCs. The DNA is as follows: TGTGCCAGCAGTTTAAGGCAGGGGGGCTCCTACGAGCAGTACTTC. It codes for CASSLRQGGSYEQYF. Here the CDR3 is joined to the reference TRBV28 and TRBJ2-7 genes, and the full variable domain is: DVKVTQSSRYLVKRTGEKVFLECVQDMDHENMFWYRQDPGLGLRLIYFSYDVKMKEKGDIPEGYSVSREKKERFSLILESASTNQTSMYLCASSLRQGGSYEQYFGPGTRLTVT.